This T cell receptor (beta chain) originates from a study of T cells in Graves' hyperthyroidism and ophthalmopathy. Whole-study results and caveats: Most expanded thyroid clonotypes above 0.001 also appeared in blood.

In this sample, this clonotype turned up many times. What it binds is unknown. One end of the junction does not line up with germline, which may come from a read error. CDR3 length: 13 residues. Stable Graves' hyperthyroidism meant no ophthalmopathy progression within 18 months. Clinicians diagnosed patients from clinical symptoms, serum thyroxine and TRAb, thyroid ultrasound and orbital computed tomography. The authors obtained PBMCs from 7.5 to 10 ml of fresh peripheral blood. What was amplified from RNA transcripts were TCR beta CDR3 regions. The study used the HTBI primer set for a first-round RT-PCR of the TCR CDR3. One entry per CDR3 protein results from TCRdb running MiXCR on the multiplex PCR reads. The sample includes hundreds of thousands of distinct CDR3 sequences, over 15% of them seen just once.

This clonotype originated in a woman younger than 30 with Graves' hyperthyroidism. The gene calls are TRBV12-3 or TRBV12-4 and TRBJ1-1; no definite D call. The specimen was blood. Here the CDR3 reads CASRLAPGTEAFF. The CDR3 region has the DNA TGTGCCAGCAGATTAGCCCCGGGCACTGAAGCTTTCTTT.